This TCR beta chain was captured by sequencing in a study of blood T cell repertoires in COVID-19. The overall study: Sources were T cells, B-cell-depleted T cells, or PBMCs; the material itself was cDNA or gDNA.

Two negative PCRs, clearance, or symptom resolution characterized the recovered Cohort 3 donors. Authors' analysis steps: Nucleated cell counts were estimated from reference gene primer amplification. Sequencing used immunoSEQ multiplex PCR; TCRdb keeps in-frame clones, though not all of them. That table furnishes V, J and clone size, whereas the DNA furnished D and trimming. The data contain about 310,000 clones, around 85% of them singletons. The source material was PBMCs or T cells enriched from blood (not recorded which). The source is a man aged 25 to 45 who had recovered from COVID-19.

The DNA for the CDR3 is TGTGCCAGCAGCCCGAGGGCGGACTCTAACTATGGCTACACCTTC. As protein: CASSPRADSNYGYTF. The chain carries TRBV7-6 and TRBJ1-2; no clear D. Trimming removed 5 bases from V and 0 bases from J, with 13 bases in between. This CDR3 is 15 amino acids long. Germline V gene data show CDR1 as SGHVS and CDR2 as FNYEAQ.